This T cell receptor beta chain was identified in a study of T cell repertoires in cytomegalovirus infection. Study summary: Public TCR beta signature analysis indicated the presence of both CMV infection and matching HLA type.

MiXCR, run by TCRdb on the reads, gives a single entry per CDR3 protein. This table holds 200,000 to 300,000 distinct CDR3 sequences, around 12% found once. Germline V gene lookup returns CDR1 SQVTM and CDR2 ANQGSEA. The CDR3 runs to 13 residues. Trimming took off 1 base at V and 4 bases at J, with 8 bases between the two ends. The chain uses TRBV29-1 and TRBJ1-3, with no clear D. Sequenced: PBMCs. The sequence was obtained from a human donor in good health (CMV status not recorded). Some clones in this sample may be carry-over from other donors' samples. In DNA, the CDR3 is TGCAGCGTTGAAGGGAGGGTCGGAAACACCATATATTTT. Translated: CSVEGRVGNTIYF. The full variable domain, completed using reference TRBV29-1 and TRBJ1-3, is SAVISQKPSRDICQRGTSLTIQCQVDSQVTMMFWYRQQPGQSLTLIATANQGSEATYESGFVIDKFPISRPNLTFSTLTVSNMSPEDSSIYLCSVEGRVGNTIYFGEGSWLTVV.